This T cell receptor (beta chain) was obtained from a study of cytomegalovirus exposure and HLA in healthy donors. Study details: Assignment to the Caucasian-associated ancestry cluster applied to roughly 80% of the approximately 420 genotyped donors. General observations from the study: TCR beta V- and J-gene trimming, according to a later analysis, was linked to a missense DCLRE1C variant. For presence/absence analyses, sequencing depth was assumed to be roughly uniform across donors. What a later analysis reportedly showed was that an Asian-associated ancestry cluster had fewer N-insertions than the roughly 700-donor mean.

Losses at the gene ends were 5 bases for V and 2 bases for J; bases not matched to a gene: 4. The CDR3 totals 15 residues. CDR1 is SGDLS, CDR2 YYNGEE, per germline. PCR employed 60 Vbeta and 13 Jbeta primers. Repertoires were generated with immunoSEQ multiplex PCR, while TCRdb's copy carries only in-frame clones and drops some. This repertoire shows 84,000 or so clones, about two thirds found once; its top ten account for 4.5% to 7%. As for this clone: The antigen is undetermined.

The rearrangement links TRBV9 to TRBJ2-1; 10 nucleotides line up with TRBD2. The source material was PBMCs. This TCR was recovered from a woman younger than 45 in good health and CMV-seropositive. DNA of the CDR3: TGTGCCAGCAGTAGCGGGGGGTCCCCCTACAATGAGCAGTTCTTC. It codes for CASSSGGSPYNEQFF.